A single sample gave rise to the 30 T cell receptor beta chains below, sequenced in a study of T cell responses to AZD1222 COVID-19 vaccine. The repertoire was sequenced with immunoSEQ multiplex PCR; TCRdb's copy has only in-frame clones and lacks some. The sample contains more than 85,000 clones, roughly 90% of which appear only once. The source material was peripheral blood, sampled on day 0 of AZD1222 vaccination. Receptors originate from an adult in good health.

V and J are TRBV3-1 (or the pseudogene TRBV3-2) and TRBJ2-5, with 9 nucleotides matching TRBD2. J was trimmed by 7 bases and V by 1 base; bases with no gene match: 10. The CDR3 is 16 amino acids. Germline V CDR1 and CDR2: LGHDT, YNNKEL (reference sequence). The CDR3 DNA is TGTGCCAGCAGCCAAGTAGCTGCGGGGGGGTCGGGGACCCAGTACTTC. Its protein is CASSQVAAGGSGTQYF.

The V and J genes are TRBV3-1 (or the pseudogene TRBV3-2) and TRBJ2-1; 9 bases map to TRBD2. The CDR3 runs 15 residues. CDR1 LGHDT and CDR2 YNNKEL come from the germline V gene (reference sequence). V shed 1 base and J 5 bases; nucleotides not matched to a gene: 3. CDR3 region: CASSQARGGDNEQFF. The CDR3 DNA sequence: TGTGCCAGCAGCCAAGCGCGGGGGGGAGACAATGAGCAGTTCTTC.

V and J are TRBV11-2 and TRBJ1-1; unclear D gene. Germline-derived CDR1 and CDR2 are SGHAT and FQNNGV. V lost 4 bases to trimming and J lost 11 bases, with 14 bases between them. The CDR3 runs 12 residues. CDR3 nucleotides: TGTGCCAGCAGCTCACTCAGGTTGAAGGCTTTCTTT. Its protein product is CASSSLRLKAFF.

The J gene is TRBJ2-1, the V gene TRBV2; either TRBD1 or TRBD2 may fit D (6 bases each). Trimming removed 7 bases at V and 8 bases at J, with 18 bases between. CDR1 SNHLY and CDR2 FYNNEI come from the germline V gene. The CDR3 loop spans 14 amino acids. The DNA of the CDR3 is TGTGCCAGCAAGTGGGGAGGCAGGGGCGATGAGCAGTTCTTC. This codes for CASKWGGRGDEQFF.

The chain combines TRBV7-2 with TRBJ2-3; D not resolved. Trimming took off 3 bases at V and 2 bases at J, with 3 bases between the two ends. Germline V gene sequence: CDR1 SGHTA, CDR2 FQGNSA. This CDR3 has 12 residues. As DNA, the CDR3 is TGTGCCAGCAGCTTCCACACAGATACGCAGTATTTT. Protein product: CASSFHTDTQYF.

This clone has more than one count but fewer than ten. The chain uses TRBV18 and TRBJ1-1; 12 bases are a match to TRBD1. Trimming cost V 1 base and J 4 bases; bases outside gene matches: 1. CDR3 length: 15 amino acids. Germline V gene sequence: CDR1 KGHSH, CDR2 LQKENI. The CDR3 reads CASSPRDRGLTEAFF. The CDR3 region has the DNA TGTGCCAGCTCACCACGGGACAGGGGGCTCACTGAAGCTTTCTTT. Supplemented by reference TRBV18 and TRBJ1-1, the full variable domain reads NAGVMQNPRHLVRRRGQEARLRCSPMKGHSHVYWYRQLPEEGLKFMVYLQKENIIDESGMPKERFSAEFPKEGPSILRIQQVVRGDSAAYFCASSPRDRGLTEAFFGQGTRLTVV.

The V call is TRBV2, the J call TRBJ2-1; perhaps TRBD1 as D (6 bases). The CDR3 loop spans 16 amino acids. Trimming stripped 6 bases from V and 5 bases from J, with 20 bases between. Germline V lookup: CDR1 SNHLY, CDR2 FYNNEI. CDR3 amino acids: CASSANDQGKDNEQFF. CDR3 in DNA: TGTGCCAGCAGCGCCAACGATCAGGGGAAAGACAATGAGCAGTTCTTC. Together with reference TRBV2 and TRBJ2-1, the CDR3 gives the full variable domain: EPEVTQTPSHQVTQMGQEVILRCVPISNHLYFYWYRQILGQKVEFLVSFYNNEISEKSEIFDDQFSVERPDGSNFTLKIRSTKLEDSAMYFCASSANDQGKDNEQFFGPGTRLTVL.

This sequence joins TRBV5-4 and TRBJ1-3; perhaps TRBD1 as D (6 bases). Germline lookup yields CDR1 SGHNT and CDR2 YYREEE (reference sequence). This CDR3 is 15 amino acids long. Trimming shortened V by 9 bases and J by 0 bases, and 16 bases separated the two germline ends. Here the CDR3 DNA reads TGTGCCACCTCCATGGACAGTTACTCTGGAAACACCATATATTTT. It codes for CATSMDSYSGNTIYF.

The rearrangement uses TRBV20-1 and TRBJ2-5; weak D call: TRBD2 (6 bases). The CDR3 consists of 11 residues. From germline, CDR1 is DFQATT and CDR2 SNEGSKA (reference sequence). Trimming removed 7 bases from V and 4 bases from J, with 10 bases in between. The CDR3 region has the DNA TGCAGTGAGGGGCGGGGAGAGACCCAGTACTTC. Its protein product is CSEGRGETQYF.

This clone was observed once. The chain uses TRBV12-3 or TRBV12-4 and TRBJ2-7, with D hard to call. This CDR3 region has 13 residues. Trimming left V 3 bases short and J 2 bases short, with 8 bases between. The CDR3 DNA sequence: TGTGCCAGCAGTTTTGCAAGCACCTACGAGCAGTACTTC. Amino acid sequence: CASSFASTYEQYF.

This chain joins TRBV5-1 and TRBJ1-2; D is possibly TRBD1 (5 bases). The CDR3 has 15 residues. CDR1 and CDR2 (germline): SGHRS, YFSETQ. Trimming removed 0 bases from V and 7 bases from J, with 16 bases in between. The chain's CDR3 is CASSLGQGMERGYTF. As DNA, the CDR3 is TGCGCCAGCAGCTTGGGTCAGGGAATGGAGCGTGGCTACACCTTC.

This clone was seen repeatedly, ten times or more. The chain combines TRBV4-3 with TRBJ2-1, with D possibly being TRBD1 (6 bases). The V gene's germline CDR1 is LGHNA and CDR2 YSLEER. The V gene lost 4 bases and the J gene lost 0 bases, with 10 bases spanning the gap. The CDR3 length is 15 residues. The CDR3 protein is CASSLEDSSYNEQFF. The CDR3 region has the DNA TGCGCCAGCAGCCTGGAGGACAGCTCCTACAATGAGCAGTTCTTC.

V gene TRBV12-3 or TRBV12-4 combines with J gene TRBJ2-5; TRBD1 aligns across 9 bases. J gave up 4 bases and V 6 bases, and 3 bases lay outside the gene matches. This CDR3 contains 13 residues. CDR3 sequence reads: CASRGQGRETQYF. In DNA, the CDR3 is TGTGCCAGCAGGGGACAGGGTAGAGAGACCCAGTACTTC.

V usage is TRBV7-2 and J usage is TRBJ1-2; D is unclear. The CDR3 consists of 14 residues. From germline, CDR1 is SGHTA and CDR2 FQGNSA. V was cut by 2 bases and J by 1 base, with 8 bases left in between. The CDR3 reads CASSLTVDNYGYTF. The CDR3 DNA sequence: TGTGCCAGCAGCTTAACGGTGGATAACTATGGCTACACCTTC. Full variable domain (remainder filled in from reference TRBV7-2 and TRBJ1-2): GAGVSQSPSNKVTEKGKDVELRCDPISGHTALYWYRQSLGQGLEFLIYFQGNSAPDKSGLPSDRFSAERTGGSVSTLTIQRTQQEDSAVYLCASSLTVDNYGYTFGSGTRLTVV.

This sequence joins TRBV19 and TRBJ1-2; D gene ambiguous. The CDR3 spans 12 residues. The V gene's germline CDR1 is LNHDA and CDR2 SQIVND (reference sequence). With 3 bases removed from V and 8 bases from J, the gap between germline ends came to 10 bases. The DNA for the CDR3 is TGTGCCAGTAGTATCAGCGGGGTCGGCTACACCTTC. Protein product: CASSISGVGYTF.

CDR3 region: CASSSAEGTDYGYTF. The CDR3 bases are TGTGCCAGCAGTTCCGCGGAGGGAACCGACTATGGCTACACCTTC. V gene TRBV28 combines with J gene TRBJ1-2, with D unresolved. Trimming cost V 4 bases and J 3 bases, with 15 bases left between them. Germline V gene data show CDR1 as MDHEN and CDR2 as SYDVKM. The CDR3 length is 15 residues.

The rearrangement joins TRBV10-2 to TRBJ2-2; TRBD2 aligns across 13 bases. CDR3 length equals 17 residues. V lost 6 bases to trimming and J lost 7 bases; unmatched junction nucleotides: 11. Germline CDR1 and CDR2: WSHSY and SAAADI. The DNA for the CDR3 is TGCGCCAGCAGGGCTCGGACTAGCGGGGGATGGGGCGGGGAGCTGTTTTTT. It yields the protein CASRARTSGGWGGELFF.

The V call is TRBV9, the J call TRBJ2-3; D remains ambiguous. The CDR3 covers 14 residues. The germline V gene encodes CDR1 SGDLS and CDR2 YYNGEE. Trimming removed 0 bases at V and 2 bases at J, with 7 bases between. CDR3 region: CASSVGVTTDTQYF. In DNA, the CDR3 is TGTGCCAGCAGCGTAGGAGTCACCACAGATACGCAGTATTTT.

The chain recombines TRBV14 with TRBJ1-3, with no clear D. Germline V gene sequence: CDR1 SGHDN, CDR2 FVKESK. Trimming removed 7 bases from V and 3 bases from J, with 10 bases in between. This CDR3 is built from 13 residues. CDR3 sequence: CASKKLDGNTIYF. Here the CDR3 DNA reads TGTGCCAGCAAAAAGCTAGATGGAAACACCATATATTTT.

V and J are TRBV6-1 and TRBJ1-5; D is uncertain. Trimming took off 2 bases at V and 7 bases at J, with 9 bases between the two ends. This CDR3 is 13 amino acids long. Germline CDR1 reads MNHNS; CDR2 reads SASEGT. The CDR3 is CASSESDYQPQHF. The DNA of the CDR3 is TGTGCCAGCAGTGAATCAGATTACCAGCCCCAGCATTTT.

The table lists this clone with a few counts. The rearrangement links TRBV18 to TRBJ2-1, with 9 bases aligning to TRBD2. CDR3 size: 16 residues. Germline V gene data show CDR1 as KGHSH and CDR2 as LQKENI. V lost 6 bases to trimming and J lost 6 bases; unmatched junction nucleotides: 12. In nucleotides, the CDR3 is TGTGCCAGCTCCTCCCGTTTAAGCGGGGGGATCAATGAGCAGTTCTTC. Translating gives CASSSRLSGGINEQFF.

The chain links TRBV9 to TRBJ2-1, with TRBD2 identical over 7 bases. This CDR3 region has 15 residues. Looked up from germline, CDR1 is SGDLS and CDR2 is YYNGEE. The V segment lost 6 bases and the J segment 8 bases; nucleotides outside the gene matches: 14. The CDR3 region is CASTTGPTRGDEQFF. The DNA for the CDR3 is TGTGCCAGCACAACGGGGCCCACCCGGGGGGATGAGCAGTTCTTC.

This clone was seen more than once but under ten times. The chain couples TRBV27 to TRBJ2-1, with 11 nucleotides matching TRBD1. Germline CDR1 MNHEY, CDR2 SMNVEV (reference sequence). Trimming removed 4 bases from V and 9 bases from J; junction bases left unmatched: 2. This CDR3 contains 13 residues. DNA of the CDR3: TGTGCCAGCAGTTCGGGACAGGGGGTTGAGCAGTTCTTC. This encodes CASSSGQGVEQFF.

This clone was observed a single time. This CDR3 reads CASSVSNSYEQYF. The CDR3 DNA follows: TGTGCCAGCAGTGTATCAAATTCCTACGAGCAGTACTTC. The chain carries TRBV5-5 and TRBJ2-7; D call uncertain. Trimming took 5 bases from V and 1 from J, leaving 10 bases between them. This CDR3 spans 13 amino acids. Germline CDR1 reads SGHKS; CDR2 reads YYEKEE (reference sequence).

The V and J genes are TRBV5-1 and TRBJ1-2, with 7 bases identical to TRBD1. Trimming took 2 bases from V and 5 from J; bases not matched to a gene: 6. Germline V gene lookup returns CDR1 SGHRS and CDR2 YFSETQ. This CDR3 spans 14 amino acids. The CDR3 reads CASSLGTDYYGYTF. The CDR3 nucleotides read TGCGCCAGCAGCTTAGGGACAGACTATTATGGCTACACCTTC.

The rearrangement links TRBV7-9 to TRBJ1-4; D is unclear. The CDR3 totals 16 residues. Germline CDR1 reads SEHNR; CDR2 reads FQNEAQ (reference sequence). V lost 5 bases to trimming and J lost 3 bases, with 16 bases between them. CDR3 nucleotides: TGTGCCAGCAGCCTAGAACTCAGATCGCCTAATGAAAAACTGTTTTTT. Amino acids: CASSLELRSPNEKLFF.

The chain employs TRBV5-5 and TRBJ1-1; TRBD1 matches at 7 bases. V lost 3 bases, J lost 8 bases, and 1 base stayed unmatched. The V gene's germline CDR1 is SGHKS and CDR2 YYEKEE (reference sequence). The CDR3 is made up of 11 amino acids. The CDR3 nucleotides read TGTGCCAGCAGCTGGGACAGCGAAGCTTTCTTT. Encoded protein: CASSWDSEAFF.

This rearrangement joins TRBV5-6 to TRBJ1-2, with a tentative D call TRBD1 (5 bases). Per the germline V gene, CDR1 is SGHDT and CDR2 is YYEEEE. The CDR3 spans 13 residues. V was cut by 4 bases and J by 4 bases, with 11 bases left in between. CDR3 nucleotide sequence: TGTGCCAGCAGCCCGGGACCGCTCTATGGCTACACCTTC. Amino acid sequence: CASSPGPLYGYTF.

This chain connects TRBV5-6 to TRBJ1-1; D remains ambiguous. This CDR3 comprises 12 residues. Trimming removed 7 bases from V and 7 bases from J, with 14 bases in between. Germline CDR1 is SGHDT and CDR2 is YYEEEE. CDR3 nucleotide sequence: TGTGCCAGCCACACCATGGCAGGTGAAGCTTTCTTT. It translates to CASHTMAGEAFF. Supplemented by reference TRBV5-6 and TRBJ1-1, the full variable domain reads DAGVTQSPTHLIKTRGQQVTLRCSPKSGHDTVSWYQQALGQGPQFIFQYYEEEERQRGNFPDRFSGHQFPNYSSELNVNALLLGDSALYLCASHTMAGEAFFGQGTRLTVV.

V gene TRBV3-1 (or the pseudogene TRBV3-2) combines with J gene TRBJ2-5, with D possibly matching TRBD1 (5 bases). The germline V gene has CDR1 LGHDT and CDR2 YNNKEL (reference sequence). Trimming removed 3 bases from V and 4 bases from J, with 9 bases in between. CDR3 length: 13 residues. The CDR3 sequence: CASSHRTTETQYF. DNA of the CDR3: TGTGCCAGCAGCCACCGGACAACAGAGACCCAGTACTTC.